The clone carrying this TCR beta chain was detected only a few times. Its antigen is not known. A second PCR of 7 to 11 cycles used a sample-barcoded 5' primer and a J-beta primer mix. Every cDNA was tagged by a template-switch adaptor with 12 random nucleotides. TCRdb re-called the 5' RACE reads with MiXCR, one entry per CDR3 protein. This table holds approximately 1,000,000 distinct CDR3 sequences, under 40% found once. The data were taken from a study of blood T cells in healthy people across ages. About the study: In model experiments, template switching was able to capture about one barcoded beta molecule for every two T cells that were present.

Study findings and constraints: TCR beta diversity, measured per million T cells, fell in a roughly linear way with age.

Per-sample yields of isolated PBMCs were at least 6 million. This TCR was recovered from a man younger than 30 in good health. The sample comprised blood.

The CDR3, as DNA: TGTGCCATCGGAGAATCACGGGGTCAGCCCCAGCATTTT. It specifies CAIGESRGQPQHF. The chain uses TRBV10-3 and TRBJ1-5, with unresolved D. Trimming cost V 8 bases and J 6 bases, with 14 bases left between them. Germline assignment: CDR1 ENHRY and CDR2 SYGVKD. The CDR3 extends over 13 amino acids.